The 14 T cell receptor beta chains presented below share a single source sample, sequenced in a study of blood T cell repertoires in COVID-19. The protocol was immunoSEQ multiplex PCR, while the TCRdb copy is restricted to in-frame clones and leaves out a portion. The profile covers about 82,000 clones, with roughly 89% appearing a single time and more than 0.9% taken by the ten largest. Input material: PBMCs or T cells enriched from blood (not recorded which). The receptors come from a woman between 50 and 59 years old with acute COVID-19.

This clone came up once. Other nucleotide sequences in the sample specify the same CDR3. CDR3 sequence (DNA): TGTGCCAGCAGCCAAGAGTACGGAGGCACTGAAGCTTTCTTT. Protein sequence: CASSQEYGGTEAFF. The gene calls are TRBV4-2 and TRBJ1-1; D unresolved. Germline lookup yields CDR1 LGHNA and CDR2 YNFKEQ. The CDR3 extends over 14 amino acids. The V and J ends lost 0 bases and 4 bases respectively, with 9 bases between them.

The rearrangement uses TRBV19 and TRBJ2-3; TRBD2 matches 8 bases. CDR3 length equals 17 residues. With V trimmed by 6 bases and J by 1 base, 12 bases remained unmatched. Germline V gene data show CDR1 as LNHDA and CDR2 as SQIVND (reference sequence). The CDR3, as DNA: TGTGCCAGTAGAGGACTAGCTGCGGGGTGGGGCACAGATACGCAGTATTTT. This codes for CASRGLAAGWGTDTQYF.

The rearrangement uses TRBV7-2 and TRBJ2-1; TRBD2 is a possible D gene (6 bases). The CDR3 contains 16 residues. Germline CDR1 reads SGHTA; CDR2 reads FQGNSA. V was trimmed by 5 bases and J by 0 bases, leaving 14 bases between them. The DNA for the CDR3 is TGTGCCAGCAGCCGCGCTGGGGGGAGCTCCTACAATGAGCAGTTCTTC. The encoded protein is CASSRAGGSSYNEQFF.

The chain combines TRBV21-1 with TRBJ1-1; the table assigns TRBD1, which was not confirmed against the DNA. TRBV21-1 is termed a pseudogene. The CDR3 runs to 13 residues. In DNA, the CDR3 is TGTGCCAGCAGCAAAGACAGGGCGACTGAAGCTTTCTTT. Its protein product is CASSKDRATEAFF.

The chain recombines TRBV24-1 with TRBJ2-1; perhaps TRBD2 as D (5 bases). CDR3 length equals 14 residues. Germline values: CDR1 KGHDR, CDR2 SFDVKD. Trimming removed 1 base at V and 7 bases at J, with 10 bases between. CDR3 region: CATSDFPTGNEQFF. The DNA for the CDR3 is TGTGCCACCAGTGATTTCCCCACGGGGAATGAGCAGTTCTTC.

The chain couples TRBV30 to TRBJ1-2, with TRBD1 matching over 9 bases. V shed 5 bases, J shed 6 bases, and the junction held 7 bases outside the gene matches. In germline, CDR1 is GTSNPN, CDR2 SVGIG (reference sequence). There are 13 residues in the CDR3. In DNA form, the CDR3 reads TGTGCCTGGCGCGAACAGGGGGCGCATGGCTACACCTTC. Translation: CAWREQGAHGYTF.

The V gene is TRBV6-4, the J gene TRBJ2-3; tentative D call: TRBD2 (6 bases). Germline V lookup: CDR1 MRHNA, CDR2 SNTAGT. This CDR3 region has 15 residues. Between the trimmed V and J ends, which lost 0 bases and 5 bases, there was a span of 12 bases. This chain's CDR3 is CASSDSPSGGDTQYF. In DNA, the CDR3 is TGTGCCAGCAGTGACTCCCCCTCCGGGGGAGATACGCAGTATTTT.

This clone occurred a few times. CDR3 sequence: CASSYGGSGKETQYF. DNA of the CDR3: TGTGCCAGCAGTTACGGCGGTTCGGGGAAAGAGACCCAGTACTTC. This chain connects TRBV6-2 or TRBV6-3 to TRBJ2-5; tentative D call: TRBD2 (5 bases). Looked up from germline, CDR1 is MNHEY and CDR2 is SVGEGT. The ends were cut back, 2 bases at V and 3 bases at J, with 13 bases in the middle. This CDR3 is 15 amino acids long.

The chain combines TRBV12-5 with TRBJ2-2, with 7 bases identical to TRBD1. Trimming at V came to 2 bases and at J to 4 bases, leaving 10 bases not matched to a gene. Germline V gene sequence: CDR1 LGHNT, CDR2 FRNRAP. CDR3 length: 17 amino acids. The CDR3 sequence: CASGLRPGQTFTGELFF. CDR3 coding DNA: TGTGCTAGTGGTTTGCGTCCGGGACAGACTTTCACCGGGGAGCTGTTTTTT.

This chain uses TRBV27 with TRBJ1-1; 9 nucleotides agree with TRBD1. With 5 bases clipped from V and 7 bases from J, the junction kept 8 bases outside the gene matches. CDR1 MNHEY and CDR2 SMNVEV come from the germline V gene (reference sequence). CDR3 size: 14 residues. CDR3 sequence reads: CASSKYRGLNEAFF. CDR3 DNA: TGTGCCAGCAGTAAATACAGGGGGCTTAATGAAGCTTTCTTT.

The chain links TRBV7-8 to TRBJ2-3, with a weak D call TRBD2 (6 bases). Germline V CDR1 and CDR2: SGHVS, FQNEAQ. The CDR3 is made up of 13 amino acids. The V gene lost 1 base and the J gene lost 4 bases, with 6 bases spanning the gap. The CDR3 nucleotides read TGTGCCAGCAGCTTAGGGGGGGCAGATACGCAGTATTTT. Translating it yields CASSLGGADTQYF.

The CDR3 nucleotides are TGTGCCAGCAGTCTCTCTAGCGGGGGGTACAATGAGCAGTTCTTC. This gives the protein CASSLSSGGYNEQFF. This chain joins TRBV6-5 and TRBJ2-1; 11 nucleotides agree with TRBD2. The CDR3 contains 15 residues. CDR1 is MNHEY, CDR2 SVGAGI, per germline. J gave up 4 bases and V 5 bases, and 4 bases lay outside the gene matches.

The chain carries TRBV6-6 and TRBJ1-2, with D hard to call. CDR3 length equals 14 residues. Germline lookup yields CDR1 MNHNY and CDR2 SVGAGI (reference sequence). V was trimmed by 4 bases and J by 6 bases, leaving 15 bases between them. CDR3 in DNA: TGTGCCAGCAGTTGGCACCGGGAGAGCAATGGCTACACCTTC. It yields the protein CASSWHRESNGYTF.

The chain combines TRBV6-5 with TRBJ1-1; the D is unclear. Germline values: CDR1 MNHEY, CDR2 SVGAGI. Between the trimmed V and J ends, which lost 5 bases and 0 bases, there was a span of 4 bases. CDR3 length: 12 residues. The CDR3 spells CASSRMNTEAFF. In nucleotides, the CDR3 is TGTGCCAGCAGTCGTATGAACACTGAAGCTTTCTTT.